The rows below give T cell receptor beta chains drawn from one sample of a study of cytomegalovirus exposure and HLA in healthy donors. The table came from immunoSEQ multiplex PCR; TCRdb's copy has only in-frame clones and leaves some out. The sample holds 120,000 to 150,000 clones, 82% seen once. The source material was PBMCs. The origin of the receptors is a male donor in good health and CMV-seronegative. The conserved cysteine and the conserved F or W are not part of the CDR3 here. The D gene is left open where the match is weak.

D gene,V gene,CDR3 length,CDR3 protein
-,TRBV5-1,13,ASSAGSPRGTEAF
TRBD2,TRBV19,12,ASSPSGDSYEQY
-,TRBV11-3,11,ASSLAGNTEAF
TRBD2,TRBV6-5,12,ASSYTSGTYEQY
-,TRBV30,10,AWSLSRVEQY
TRBD1,TRBV6-6,13,ASSYSGQGVYEQY
-,TRBV7-2,13,ASSFSSGSYNEQF
-,TRBV7-9,12,ASSEASRGNEQY
-,TRBV18,10,ASSTGGYEQY
-,TRBV11-2,14,ASSLRLAVVGETQY
-,TRBV5-1,12,ASSSGATNEKLF
TRBD2,TRBV6-4,16,ASTQAGTSYFLSYEQY
-,TRBV27,11,ASSPGRGVGYT
-,TRBV2,12,ASSGGRGTGELF
-,TRBV6-6,11,ASSRLNTGELF
-,TRBV5-6,13,ASSKDRGTKETQY
-,TRBV19,13,ASSTPTEKNTEAF
-,TRBV4-3,11,ASSQGRGGGQF
-,TRBV14,13,ASSQLDGLFFAAF
-,TRBV11-3,13,ASSLDRGSSYEQY
-,TRBV7-3,12,ASRLSGQNTEAF
-,TRBV30,11,AWSGGTGETQY
-,TRBV6-6,12,ASSLGQFNQPQH
TRBD1,TRBV19,14,ASSIGSRGQELGAF
TRBD1,TRBV27,12,ASRRQGVTDTQY
-,TRBV7-9,13,ASSAAGTFGTEAF
TRBD1,TRBV19,13,ASSSPGQASYEQY
-,TRBV27,13,ASSLVAVSYNEQF
-,TRBV5-6,12,ASSSLRGSNEQF
-,TRBV6-1,13,ASSEGAGIYYEQY
TRBD1,TRBV4-1,12,ASSAGDRNTEAF
TRBD1,TRBV19,13,ASSIGGGGNQPQH
TRBD1,TRBV11-2,14,ASSLLTGGIWDEQY
TRBD2,TRBV7-6,13,ASSPPSGSGDTQY
-,TRBV27,12,ASSSASPDDEQF
-,TRBV6-5,11,ASSFDARAEQY